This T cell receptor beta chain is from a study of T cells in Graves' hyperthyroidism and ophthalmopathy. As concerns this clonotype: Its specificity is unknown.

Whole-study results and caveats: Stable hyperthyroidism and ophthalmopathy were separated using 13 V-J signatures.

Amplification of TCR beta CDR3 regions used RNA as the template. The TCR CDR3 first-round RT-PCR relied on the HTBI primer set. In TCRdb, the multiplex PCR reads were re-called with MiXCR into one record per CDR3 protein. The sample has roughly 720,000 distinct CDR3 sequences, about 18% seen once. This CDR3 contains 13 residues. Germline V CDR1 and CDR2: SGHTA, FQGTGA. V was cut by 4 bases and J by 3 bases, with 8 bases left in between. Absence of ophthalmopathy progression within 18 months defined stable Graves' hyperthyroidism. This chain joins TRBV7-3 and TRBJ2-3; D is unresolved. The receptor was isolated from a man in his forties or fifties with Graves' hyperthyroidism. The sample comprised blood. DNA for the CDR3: TGTGCCAGCAGCTCCTCATGGACAGATACGCAGTATTTT. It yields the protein CASSSSWTDTQYF.